The clone carrying this T cell receptor (beta chain) has a single count. Antigen specificity is unknown. The time point denotes: week 3, after first cycle of checkpoint inhibitor. No patient had earlier systemic cancer treatment, concurrent immunosuppressants, or another active cancer. These data originate in a study of blood T cell dynamics during melanoma immunotherapy. About the study: Patients with metastatic melanoma got pembrolizumab or nivolumab-ipilimumab as first-line care.

Overall study results and limits: Whether repertoire-driving clones were melanoma-specific could not be determined.

V shed 5 bases and J shed 3 bases, with 11 bases lying between them. The CDR3 covers 13 residues. Germline V gene lookup returns CDR1 SGHRS and CDR2 YFSETQ. Each sorted CD8+ T cell subset had its entire DNA loaded. Generated by immunoSEQ multiplex PCR, the TCRdb table keeps only in-frame clones and is missing some. The data show 15,000 to 20,000 clones, with about 94% seen just once and roughly 0.22% held by the top ten. The clonotype comes from a human donor with melanoma. The sequenced sample was effector memory CD8+ T cells from blood, obtained from a patient treated with checkpoint blockade. V usage is TRBV5-1 and J usage is TRBJ1-1, with D possibly TRBD1 on 6 matching bases. CDR3 nucleotides: TGCGCCAGCAGTTGGAACAGGGACACTGAAGCTTTCTTT. It is translated as CASSWNRDTEAFF.